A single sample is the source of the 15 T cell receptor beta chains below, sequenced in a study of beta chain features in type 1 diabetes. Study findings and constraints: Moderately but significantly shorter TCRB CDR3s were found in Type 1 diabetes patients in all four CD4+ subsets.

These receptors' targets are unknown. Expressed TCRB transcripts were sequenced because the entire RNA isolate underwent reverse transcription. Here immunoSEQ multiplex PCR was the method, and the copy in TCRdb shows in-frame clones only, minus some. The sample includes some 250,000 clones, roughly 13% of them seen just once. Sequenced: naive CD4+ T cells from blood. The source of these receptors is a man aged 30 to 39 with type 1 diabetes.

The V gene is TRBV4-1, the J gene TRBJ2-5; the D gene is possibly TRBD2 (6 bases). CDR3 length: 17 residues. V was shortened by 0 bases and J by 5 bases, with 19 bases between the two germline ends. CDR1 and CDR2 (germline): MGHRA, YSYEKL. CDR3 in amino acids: CASSQDREAGTRETQYF. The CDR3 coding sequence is TGCGCCAGCAGCCAAGATCGGGAAGCGGGTACCCGGGAGACCCAGTACTTC.

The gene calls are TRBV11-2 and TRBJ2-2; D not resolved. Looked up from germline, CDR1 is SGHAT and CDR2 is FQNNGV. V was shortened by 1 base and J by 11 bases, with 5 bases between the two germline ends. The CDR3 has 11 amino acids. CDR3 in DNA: TGTGCCAGCAGCTTAGTTGGCGAGCTGTTTTTT. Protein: CASSLVGELFF.

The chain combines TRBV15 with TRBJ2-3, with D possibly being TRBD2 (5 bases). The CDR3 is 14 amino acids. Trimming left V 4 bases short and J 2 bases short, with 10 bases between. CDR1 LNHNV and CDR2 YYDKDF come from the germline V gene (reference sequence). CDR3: CATSKPAATDTQYF. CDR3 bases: TGTGCCACCAGCAAGCCAGCGGCCACAGATACGCAGTATTTT. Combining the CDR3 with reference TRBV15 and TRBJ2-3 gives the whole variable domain DAMVIQNPRYQVTQFGKPVTLSCSQTLNHNVMYWYQQKSSQAPKLLFHYYDKDFNNEADTPDNFQSRRPNTSFCFLDIRSPGLGDTAMYLCATSKPAATDTQYFGPGTRLTVL.

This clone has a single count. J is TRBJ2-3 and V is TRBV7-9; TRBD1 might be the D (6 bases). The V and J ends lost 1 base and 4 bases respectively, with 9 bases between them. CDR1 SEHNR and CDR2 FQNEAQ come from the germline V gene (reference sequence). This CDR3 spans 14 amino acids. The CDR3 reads CASSLEGEADTQYF. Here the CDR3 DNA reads TGTGCCAGCAGCTTAGAGGGGGAAGCAGATACGCAGTATTTT.

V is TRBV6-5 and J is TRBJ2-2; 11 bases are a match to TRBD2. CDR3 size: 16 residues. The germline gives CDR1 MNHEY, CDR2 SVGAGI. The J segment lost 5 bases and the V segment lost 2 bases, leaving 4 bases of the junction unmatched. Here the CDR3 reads CASSYNGLAGTGELFF. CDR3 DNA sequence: TGTGCCAGCAGTTACAATGGACTAGCGGGTACCGGGGAGCTGTTTTTT.

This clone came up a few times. CDR3 sequence reads: CASRTPGQGRETQYF. The CDR3 region has the DNA TGTGCCAGCAGAACACCGGGACAGGGAAGGGAGACCCAGTACTTC. V is TRBV6-5 and J is TRBJ2-5; 9 bases are a match to TRBD1. Germline CDR1 is MNHEY and CDR2 is SVGAGI. CDR3 length: 15 amino acids. V was pared by 6 bases and J by 5 bases, with 10 bases of the junction left unmatched.

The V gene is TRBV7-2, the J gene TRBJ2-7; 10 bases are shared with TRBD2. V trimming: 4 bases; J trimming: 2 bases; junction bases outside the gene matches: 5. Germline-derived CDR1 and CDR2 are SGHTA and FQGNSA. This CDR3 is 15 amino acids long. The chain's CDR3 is CASSSSSGGAYEQYF. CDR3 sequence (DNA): TGTGCCAGCAGCTCTTCTAGCGGGGGAGCCTACGAGCAGTACTTC.

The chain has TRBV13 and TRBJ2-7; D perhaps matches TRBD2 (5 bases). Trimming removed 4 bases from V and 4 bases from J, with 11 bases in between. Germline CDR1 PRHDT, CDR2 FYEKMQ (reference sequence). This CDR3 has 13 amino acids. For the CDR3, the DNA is TGTGCCAGCAGCTCCCCGGGAAGGTACGAGCAGTACTTC. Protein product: CASSSPGRYEQYF.

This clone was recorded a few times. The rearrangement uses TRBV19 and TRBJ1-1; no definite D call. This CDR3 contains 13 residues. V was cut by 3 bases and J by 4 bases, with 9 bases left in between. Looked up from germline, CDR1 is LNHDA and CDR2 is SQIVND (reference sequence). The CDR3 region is CASSMAEGTEAFF. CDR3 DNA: TGTGCCAGTAGTATGGCCGAGGGCACTGAAGCTTTCTTT.

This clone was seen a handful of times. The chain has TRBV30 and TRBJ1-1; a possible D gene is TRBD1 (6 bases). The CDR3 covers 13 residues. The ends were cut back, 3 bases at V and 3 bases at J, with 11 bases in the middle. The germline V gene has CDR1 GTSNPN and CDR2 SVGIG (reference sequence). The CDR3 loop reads CAWSRGGDTEAFF. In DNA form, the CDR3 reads TGTGCCTGGAGCCGGGGGGGCGACACTGAAGCTTTCTTT.

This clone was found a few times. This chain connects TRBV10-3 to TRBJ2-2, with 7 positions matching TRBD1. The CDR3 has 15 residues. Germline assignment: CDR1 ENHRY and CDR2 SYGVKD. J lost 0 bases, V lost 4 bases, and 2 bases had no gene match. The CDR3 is CAISAGTANTGELFF. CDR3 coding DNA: TGTGCCATCAGTGCGGGGACAGCGAACACCGGGGAGCTGTTTTTT.

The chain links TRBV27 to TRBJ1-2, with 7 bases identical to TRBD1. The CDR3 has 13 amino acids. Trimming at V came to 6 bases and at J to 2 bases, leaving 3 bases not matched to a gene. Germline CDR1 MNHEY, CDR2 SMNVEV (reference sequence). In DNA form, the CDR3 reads TGTGCCAGCAGGAGGACAGGCAACTATGGCTACACCTTC. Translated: CASRRTGNYGYTF.

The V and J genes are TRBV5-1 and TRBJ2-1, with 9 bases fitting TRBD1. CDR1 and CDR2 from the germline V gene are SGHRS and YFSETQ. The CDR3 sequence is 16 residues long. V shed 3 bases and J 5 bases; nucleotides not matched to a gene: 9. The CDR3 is CASSSTLGTGNNEQFF. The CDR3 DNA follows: TGCGCCAGCAGCTCGACCCTCGGGACAGGGAACAATGAGCAGTTCTTC.

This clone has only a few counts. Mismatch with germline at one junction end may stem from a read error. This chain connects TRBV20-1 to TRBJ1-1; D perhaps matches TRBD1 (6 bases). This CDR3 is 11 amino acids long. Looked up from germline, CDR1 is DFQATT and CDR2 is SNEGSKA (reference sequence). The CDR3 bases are TGCAGTGCTGGGCGGAGGGGGGGGCCATCCTTT. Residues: CSAGRRGGPSF.

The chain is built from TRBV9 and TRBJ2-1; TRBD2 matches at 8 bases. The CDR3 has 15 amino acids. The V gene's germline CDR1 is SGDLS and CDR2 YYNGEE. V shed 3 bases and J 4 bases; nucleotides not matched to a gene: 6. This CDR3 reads CASSARTSTYNEQFF. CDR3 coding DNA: TGTGCCAGCAGCGCCCGGACTAGCACATACAATGAGCAGTTCTTC.